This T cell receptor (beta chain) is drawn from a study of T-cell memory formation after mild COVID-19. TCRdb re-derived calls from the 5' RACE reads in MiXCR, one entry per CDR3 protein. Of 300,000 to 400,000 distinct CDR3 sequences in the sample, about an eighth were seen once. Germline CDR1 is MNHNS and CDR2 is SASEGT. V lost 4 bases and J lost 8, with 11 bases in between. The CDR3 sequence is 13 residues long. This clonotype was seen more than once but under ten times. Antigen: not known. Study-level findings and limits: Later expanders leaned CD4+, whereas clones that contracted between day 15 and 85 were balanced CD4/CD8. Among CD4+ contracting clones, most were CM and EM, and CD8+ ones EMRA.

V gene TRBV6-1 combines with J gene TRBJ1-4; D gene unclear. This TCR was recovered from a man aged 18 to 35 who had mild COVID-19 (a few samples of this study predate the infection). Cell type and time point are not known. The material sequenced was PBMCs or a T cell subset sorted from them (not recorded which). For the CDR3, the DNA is TGTGCCAGCAGTGGACCCGGGAGAGAAAAACTGTTTTTT. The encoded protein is CASSGPGREKLFF.